This T cell receptor beta chain derives from a study of shared clonotypes between healthy human individuals (TCRdb year 2020). Background on the whole study: The cohort comprised a couple of women and a few men aged 18 to 49 years. Per donor, three plates each were used for CD4 naive and CD4 memory, two for CD8 naive, and one for CD8 memory. To estimate repertoire size and how much clonotype sharing occurs between individuals, the study deeply sequenced the blood TCR repertoires of several healthy adults. To increase sequencing depth and limit assay-specific biases, TCR repertoire library preparation and sequencing were carried out by different laboratories using diverse techniques. Each donor's leukapheresis produced roughly between roughly 0.85 and 9.5 billion PBMCs. The research as a whole found: Sharing across a handful of donors was observed for 5% to 6.5% of naive CD4, under 4% of naive CD8, roughly 2.4% of memory CD4, and roughly 0.4% of memory CD8 clonotypes. Estimated clonotype richness was generally larger for naive than for memory subsets. Even with the large sequencing depth, rarefaction of the sorted-subset datasets indicated that sequencing was incomplete. Sampling was restricted to blood, and TCR repertoires in tissue are likely to differ from TCR repertoires in blood. The small number of donors limited the genetic and exposure-history diversity represented. Clonotypes shared by all four sorted-subset donors showed higher generation probabilities than non-shared clonotypes. Pairwise subsampling indicated that sequencing depth was expected to affect the degree of clonotype sharing among donors.

The V end gives up 5 bases and the J end 4 bases, leaving 10 bases in the junction not matched to a gene. Reading from cysteine to phenylalanine, the CDR3 counts 16 amino acids. Only the CDR3 DNA is retained, 48 bases long and in frame from the first base. CDR1 MDHEN and CDR2 SYDVKM were looked up in the germline V gene. A word on this clone: Its antigen is still unknown. Base-call qualities are not available, and no considerably larger clone is one nucleotide away.

The donors were healthy, HIV-negative adults with no recently reported acute infections or vaccinations. Every donor was a Caucasian adult residing in Nashville, Tennessee, USA. Magnetic negative selection was used to enrich CD4+ T cells, after which naive cells were positively selected on CD45RA and the negative fraction became the memory subset. After blood collection by leukapheresis, PBMCs were isolated using Ficoll-Histopaque density gradient centrifugation and then cryopreserved in the vapor phase of liquid nitrogen. Analytical flow cytometry was used to check the purity and quantity of every magnetically sorted T cell population. Each sorted fraction had its genomic DNA isolated and then quantified by UV absorbance on a Nanodrop 2000c. Using the deep immunoSEQ assay, multiplex PCR amplified TCR CDR3 regions from genomic DNA. Genomic DNA extracted from each cell subset was distributed evenly over all wells of several immunoSEQ 96-well plates, and each plate served as one replicate. Each replicate PCR for sorted subsets received 150 to 250 ng genomic DNA, equal to about 29,000 T cell genomes. Purified libraries were quantified with a Qubit 3.0 fluorometer, sized on a Bioanalyzer 2100, and re-quantified with the KAPA Library Quantification kit. A separate single-read 150-cycle Illumina NextSeq 550 flow cell was used to sequence each immunoSEQ 96-well plate. The paper's processing steps were these. The immunoSEQ output contained only junctional sequences without quality scores, so filtering could not match that applied to full-length reads. Sequences were annotated with PyIR, a Python wrapper for IgBLAST v1.9, and V/J genes and CDR3 were assigned using IMGT germline references. Reads with weak V/J assignments (E-value above 1e-6), missing CDR3, stop codons, out-of-frame junctions, or ambiguous translated residues were removed. V3J clonotypes were defined as sequences sharing an identical inferred V gene, J gene, and CDR3 amino acid sequence. Percentage overlap between repertoires was computed as shared unique clonotypes divided by the size of the smaller repertoire. RTK rarefaction, the Chao1 estimator, and Recon v2.1 estimates of unobserved clonotypes were used to assess repertoire richness. Generation probabilities for all TCRbeta clonotypes obtained by the gDNA method from several donors were computed using OLGA. Imported from immuneACCESS, the table was reduced by TCRdb to in-frame sequences with V and J called. These copies leave out some clones; in studies compared against another copy, an unresolved V gene accounts for under half, and the cause of the remainder is not known. V and J calls and clone size are as listed in that table; D and trimming were resolved from the DNA. In this sample the table shows some 1.1 million clones, 60% to 80% of which occur a single time. The ten top clones hold about 0.89% of the sample.

What was sequenced was memory CD4+ T cells from PBMCs. The cell subset or site label for this specimen denotes: CD45RA-negative fraction. This sequence was found in a man between 18 and 35 years old in good health. Some clones in this sample may be carry-over from other donors' samples. The sequence joins TRBV28 to TRBJ2-3; TRBD2 matches 9 bases in the middle. The DNA sequence is TGTGCCAGCAGTCTACATAGCGGGAGACGGGCAGATACGCAGTATTTT. Its protein product is CASSLHSGRRADTQYF. This CDR3, with the reference TRBV28 and TRBJ2-3 proteins standing in past its ends, gives the full variable domain DVKVTQSSRYLVKRTGEKVFLECVQDMDHENMFWYRQDPGLGLRLIYFSYDVKMKEKGDIPEGYSVSREKKERFSLILESASTNQTSMYLCASSLHSGRRADTQYFGPGTRLTVL.